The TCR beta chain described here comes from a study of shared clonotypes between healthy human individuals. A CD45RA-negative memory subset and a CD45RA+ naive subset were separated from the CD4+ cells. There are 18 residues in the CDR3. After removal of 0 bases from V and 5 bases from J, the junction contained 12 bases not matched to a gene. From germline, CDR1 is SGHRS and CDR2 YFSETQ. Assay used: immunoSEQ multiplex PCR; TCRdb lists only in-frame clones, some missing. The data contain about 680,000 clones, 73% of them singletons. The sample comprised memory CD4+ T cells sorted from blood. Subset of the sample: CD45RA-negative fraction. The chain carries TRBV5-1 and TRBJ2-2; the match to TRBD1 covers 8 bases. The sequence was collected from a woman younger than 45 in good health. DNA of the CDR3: TGCGCCAGCAGCTTGGTCGGCGCAGGGGGCGCAGGAACCGGGGAGCTGTTTTTT. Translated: CASSLVGAGGAGTGELFF.